A selection of T cell receptor beta chains follows, all from one sample in a study of post-analysis software for immune sequencing data. One entry per CDR3 protein, called by TCRdb with MiXCR from the PCR reads. This table holds hundreds of thousands of distinct CDR3 sequences, 53% found once. Specimen: blood. Receptors were obtained from a girl aged 5-17 years with multiple sclerosis. Both conserved end residues are part of each CDR3. The order of the fields is clone size, J gene, D gene, V gene, CDR3 DNA, CDR3 protein. D genes are given only for firm matches. Rows give clone size only sometimes, using once, few, many, or a class for an expanded clone.

. | TRBJ2-7 | TRBD2 | TRBV20-1 | TGCAGTGCTAGGGGGGGACTAGCGGGAGTTTACTACGAGCAGTACTTC | CSARGGLAGVYYEQYF
. | TRBJ2-2 | . | TRBV15 | TGTGCCACCACGGCAGGGGCGAACACCGGGGAGCTGTTTTTT | CATTAGANTGELFF
once | TRBJ1-4 | TRBD1 | TRBV5-5 | TGTGCCAGCAGCACCGGGACAGGGGGTCGGGCTAATGAAAAACTGTTTTTT | CASSTGTGGRANEKLFF
. | TRBJ2-7 | . | TRBV29-1 | TGCAGCCTATCGAACGGAGGCTCCAACCCAAGCTCCTGCGAGCAGTACTTC | CSLSNGGSNPSSCEQYF
. | TRBJ2-7 | . | TRBV6-6 | TGTGCCAGCAGTTACGATTGGTACGAGCAGTACTTC | CASSYDWYEQYF
. | TRBJ2-1 | . | TRBV7-2 | TGTGCCAGCAGCTTAGCGCCGAGCGGGCCTTACAATGAGCAGTTCTTC | CASSLAPSGPYNEQFF
few | TRBJ2-7 | . | TRBV29-1 | TGCACCCCAGGGGCGGGAGTCTACGAGCAGTACTTC | CTPGAGVYEQYF
few | TRBJ2-7 | . | TRBV20-1 | TGCAGTGCTAGACCGTATCGGACATCCGGGACCTACGAGCAGTACTTC | CSARPYRTSGTYEQYF
. | TRBJ1-2 | . | TRBV12-3/TRBV12-4 | TGTGTCAGCAGTAACCCGATGGGGGCCGACACCTTC | CVSSNPMGADTF
. | TRBJ2-3 | . | TRBV5-1 | TGCGCCAGCAGCTTGATTATAGAGAGAGGCTACACAGATACGCAGTATTTT | CASSLIIERGYTDTQYF